This TCR beta chain emerged from a study of early stage breast cancer tumors. The wider study: The ER+/PR+/HER2- tumors included 7 to 9 ductal and a few lobular carcinomas. Each sample averaged around 9.2-fold read coverage. Study-wide points: Compared with adjacent normal breast tissue, tumors showed roughly 2.4-fold greater T cell density and higher clonality. Comparing each tissue with blood distinguished tumor from normal in about 85% of the 16 patients.

On this clone: Its antigen is not identified.

TCRdb keeps only in-frame clones here, not all; method: immunoSEQ multiplex PCR. The data show 25,000 to 30,000 clones, with approximately 54% seen just once and 7% to 9% held by the top ten. Sequenced sample: breast tumor tissue. The receptor's source is a person aged 45 to 59 with breast cancer.

CDR3 region: CASTRGNQPQHF. DNA of the CDR3: TGTGCCAGCACCAGGGGAAATCAGCCCCAGCATTTT. The chain has TRBV19 and TRBJ1-5, with D possibly being TRBD1 (6 bases). Trimming took 9 bases from V and 4 from J, leaving 10 bases between them. The CDR3 runs 12 residues. The germline V gene has CDR1 LNHDA and CDR2 SQIVND (reference sequence).